The 11 T cell receptor beta chains presented below share a single source sample, sequenced in a study of human T cells and chemical hapten exposure. Time point denoted: pre-sensitization, week 0. The treatment: therapeutic diphenylcyclopropenone sensitization with weekly scalp DPC. One entry per CDR3 protein results from TCRdb running MiXCR on the RACE reads. The sample consists of under 400,000 distinct CDR3 sequences, approximately 5% of them appearing once. The sequences come from whole blood, collected in connection with sensitization to the hapten diphenylcyclopropenone (DPC). The receptor set was obtained from a woman aged 45-60 years with alopecia areata. Some clones in this sample may be carry-over from other donors' samples.

There are a few counts of this clonotype. V is TRBV25-1 and J is TRBJ2-1, with 7 positions matching TRBD1. This CDR3 has 14 amino acids. Per germline, CDR1 MGHDK and CDR2 SYGVNS. J gave up 4 bases and V 8 bases, and 8 bases lay outside the gene matches. CDR3 amino acids: CASGPGQTYNEQFF. CDR3 DNA sequence: TGTGCCAGCGGACCGGGACAGACATACAATGAGCAGTTCTTC.

This sequence joins TRBV20-1 and TRBJ1-2; weak D call: TRBD1 (6 bases). Germline loops: CDR1 DFQATT, CDR2 SNEGSKA (reference sequence). This CDR3 has 14 residues. V was shortened by 0 bases and J by 4 bases, with 12 bases between the two germline ends. The CDR3 DNA reads as TGCAGTGCTAGAGATAACAGGGTTGTCTATGGCTACACCTTC. This gives the protein CSARDNRVVYGYTF.

CDR3 amino acids: CASSAGQVNEKLFF. CDR3 bases: TGTGCCAGCAGTGCGGGACAGGTTAATGAAAAACTGTTTTTT. The V gene is TRBV12-3 or TRBV12-4, the J gene TRBJ1-4; TRBD1 agrees at 8 bases. J gave up 4 bases and V 5 bases, and 3 bases lay outside the gene matches. This CDR3 has 14 residues.

The chain links TRBV29-1 to TRBJ2-1; D is uncertain. This CDR3 is 13 amino acids long. V lost 6 bases and J lost 0, with 9 bases in between. Germline V gives CDR1 SQVTM, CDR2 ANQGSEA. CDR3 DNA sequence: TGCAGCGTGGGCCCCCCCTCCTACAATGAGCAGTTCTTC. Its protein product is CSVGPPSYNEQFF.

The V gene is TRBV4-2, the J gene TRBJ1-2; no definite D call. V was cut by 1 base and J by 5 bases, with 17 bases left in between. Germline V CDR1 and CDR2: LGHNA, YNFKEQ. This CDR3 has 16 residues. This CDR3 is CASSQGGGAERYGYTF. CDR3 nucleotides: TGTGCCAGCAGCCAAGGGGGTGGCGCGGAACGATATGGCTACACCTTC.

This clonotype showed up many times. The chain joins TRBV7-2 to TRBJ1-1; D is perhaps TRBD1 (5 bases). The germline V gene has CDR1 SGHTA and CDR2 FQGNSA. This CDR3 contains 15 residues. Deletions cut 3 bases from V and 4 bases from J, with 15 bases between. This CDR3 is CASSFFGQGGTEAFF. CDR3 DNA: TGTGCCAGCAGCTTTTTTGGGCAGGGAGGCACTGAAGCTTTCTTT.

This clonotype was detected a few times. The chain recombines TRBV4-3 with TRBJ1-1; D possibly corresponds to TRBD1 (6 bases). The CDR3 covers 14 residues. V lost 5 bases and J lost 5, with 15 bases in between. CDR1 is LGHNA and CDR2 is YSLEER in the germline V gene. CDR3 sequence: CASSWGPGGTEAFF. In nucleotides, the CDR3 is TGCGCCAGCAGCTGGGGGCCGGGAGGGACTGAAGCTTTCTTT.

The rearrangement links TRBV7-8 to TRBJ2-1; a possible D gene is TRBD1 (8 bases). The V gene's germline CDR1 is SGHVS and CDR2 FQNEAQ. Trimming removed 5 bases at V and 2 bases at J, with 19 bases between. The CDR3 length is 17 residues. CDR3 nucleotide sequence: TGTGCCAGCAGCCCAGGTCGGACAGGGAGGGCCTACAATGAGCAGTTCTTC. The encoded protein is CASSPGRTGRAYNEQFF.

The table lists this clonotype with many counts. This rearrangement joins TRBV6-1 to TRBJ2-5; the D gene could be TRBD1 or TRBD2 (5 bases each). V lost 7 bases, J lost 9 bases, and 18 bases lay in between. CDR1 MNHNS and CDR2 SASEGT come from the germline V gene. This CDR3 contains 13 residues. The chain's CDR3 is CASTLRDLGAQYF. CDR3 in DNA: TGTGCCAGCACTCTAAGGGACCTGGGGGCCCAGTACTTC.

The sample holds many counts of this clonotype. This chain's CDR3 is CASNNGQTGGYEQYF. CDR3 nucleotide sequence: TGTGCCAGCAACAACGGACAGACAGGGGGGTACGAGCAGTACTTC. The chain has TRBV7-2 and TRBJ2-7; 9 bases fit TRBD1. V lost 7 bases to trimming and J lost 4 bases; unmatched junction nucleotides: 11. This CDR3 has 15 amino acids. Per the germline V gene, CDR1 is SGHTA and CDR2 is FQGNSA.

This clonotype appeared a few times. The chain recombines TRBV7-2 with TRBJ2-3; D is ambiguous. This CDR3 is 13 amino acids long. The germline gives CDR1 SGHTA, CDR2 FQGNSA. Trimming cost V 2 bases and J 4 bases, with 7 bases left between them. The CDR3 DNA reads as TGTGCCAGCAGCTTAAACGCGGCAGATACGCAGTATTTT. Protein sequence: CASSLNAADTQYF.